This is a list of T cell receptor beta chains from one sample in a study of shared clonotypes between healthy human individuals. TCRdb keeps only in-frame clones here, not all; method: immunoSEQ multiplex PCR. The table records 300,000 to 400,000 clones, around 72% of them present only once. The sample was memory CD4+ T cells sorted from blood. The receptors shown here come from a young man in good health. The CDR3 runs from the conserved cysteine through the conserved F or W. The order of the fields is CDR3 length, clone size, J gene, D gene, V gene, CDR3 DNA, CDR3 protein. D genes are given only for firm matches. For some rows the clone size is stated as once, few or many, or as a class when expanded; others skip it.

CDR3 length: 14
clone size: NA
J gene: TRBJ2-7
D gene: NA
V gene: TRBV5-1
CDR3 DNA: TGCGCCAGCAGCTTGGAGCGAGTTACGGGTGAGCAGTACTTC
CDR3 protein: CASSLERVTGEQYF

CDR3 length: 15
clone size: NA
J gene: TRBJ1-6
D gene: TRBD1
V gene: TRBV6-1
CDR3 DNA: TGTGCCAGCACCGCGGACAGGTCGGGTAATTCACCCCTCCACTTT
CDR3 protein: CASTADRSGNSPLHF

CDR3 length: 12
clone size: NA
J gene: TRBJ2-7
D gene: NA
V gene: TRBV18
CDR3 DNA: TGTGCCAGCTCACCCGAAAGTTACGAGCAGTACTTC
CDR3 protein: CASSPESYEQYF

CDR3 length: 15
clone size: NA
J gene: TRBJ2-1
D gene: TRBD2
V gene: TRBV19
CDR3 DNA: TGTGCCAGTACCGAACTAGCGGGAGGGCCAAATGAGCAGTTCTTC
CDR3 protein: CASTELAGGPNEQFF

CDR3 length: 15
clone size: NA
J gene: TRBJ2-5
D gene: NA
V gene: TRBV5-1
CDR3 DNA: TGCGCCAGCAGCAACCTCCCAGGGGGGGGAGAGACCCAGTACTTC
CDR3 protein: CASSNLPGGGETQYF

CDR3 length: 15
clone size: NA
J gene: TRBJ2-5
D gene: TRBD1
V gene: TRBV10-3
CDR3 DNA: TGTGCCATCAGTGATATTACAGGGGCCCGGGGGACCCAGTACTTC
CDR3 protein: CAISDITGARGTQYF

CDR3 length: 14
clone size: NA
J gene: TRBJ2-1
D gene: TRBD2
V gene: TRBV6-4
CDR3 DNA: TGTGCCAGCAGCAACTTAGCGGGAGAGAGTGAGCAGTTCTTC
CDR3 protein: CASSNLAGESEQFF

CDR3 length: 17
clone size: NA
J gene: TRBJ2-3
D gene: TRBD2
V gene: TRBV28
CDR3 DNA: TGTGCCAGCAGCCCCTTCCCCGGCGGGAGAGCCACAGATACGCAGTATTTT
CDR3 protein: CASSPFPGGRATDTQYF

CDR3 length: 12
clone size: NA
J gene: TRBJ2-6
D gene: NA
V gene: TRBV25-1
CDR3 DNA: TGTGCCAGCAGTATGTCATCCAACGTCCTGACTTTC
CDR3 protein: CASSMSSNVLTF

CDR3 length: 13
clone size: few
J gene: TRBJ2-7
D gene: NA
V gene: TRBV18
CDR3 DNA: TGTGCCAGCTCACCAGGCGACACCTACGAGCAGTACTTC
CDR3 protein: CASSPGDTYEQYF

CDR3 length: 16
clone size: NA
J gene: TRBJ1-1
D gene: TRBD1
V gene: TRBV18
CDR3 DNA: TGTGCCAGCTCACCTATGACAGGGGCCAAGAACACTGAAGCTTTCTTT
CDR3 protein: CASSPMTGAKNTEAFF

CDR3 length: 13
clone size: NA
J gene: TRBJ2-7
D gene: NA
V gene: TRBV19
CDR3 DNA: TGTGCCAGTAGTATCGAAAGGGGAGGCGAGCAGTACTTC
CDR3 protein: CASSIERGGEQYF

CDR3 length: 14
clone size: NA
J gene: TRBJ2-7
D gene: NA
V gene: TRBV15
CDR3 DNA: TGTGCCACCAGCAGAGAGAAGGAGGGTTACGAGCAGTACTTC
CDR3 protein: CATSREKEGYEQYF

CDR3 length: 14
clone size: many
J gene: TRBJ2-1
D gene: TRBD1
V gene: TRBV11-2
CDR3 DNA: TGTGCCAGCAGCTCGGGACAGGGTGGCAATGAGCAGTTCTTC
CDR3 protein: CASSSGQGGNEQFF

CDR3 length: 15
clone size: NA
J gene: TRBJ2-1
D gene: TRBD2
V gene: TRBV6-6
CDR3 DNA: TGTGCCAGCAGGCGGCTAGCGGGAGGCAACAATGAGCAGTTCTTC
CDR3 protein: CASRRLAGGNNEQFF

CDR3 length: 15
clone size: once
J gene: TRBJ2-1
D gene: NA
V gene: TRBV27
CDR3 DNA: TGTGCCAGCAGTCGATGGCAAATTGGCCACAATGAGCAGTTCTTC
CDR3 protein: CASSRWQIGHNEQFF

CDR3 length: 14
clone size: NA
J gene: TRBJ1-2
D gene: NA
V gene: TRBV14
CDR3 DNA: TGTGCCAGCAGCCAAGCATACGGATCCTATGGCTACACCTTC
CDR3 protein: CASSQAYGSYGYTF

CDR3 length: 16
clone size: many
J gene: TRBJ1-2
D gene: TRBD1
V gene: TRBV7-9
CDR3 DNA: TGTGCCAGCAGCCCGATGGGGGGACAGCCCGGCTATGGCTACACCTTC
CDR3 protein: CASSPMGGQPGYGYTF

CDR3 length: 14
clone size: NA
J gene: TRBJ2-7
D gene: TRBD1
V gene: TRBV19
CDR3 DNA: TGTGCCAGTAGTACCAGACAGGGGGCCTACGAGCAGTACTTC
CDR3 protein: CASSTRQGAYEQYF

CDR3 length: 14
clone size: NA
J gene: TRBJ1-4
D gene: NA
V gene: TRBV10-3
CDR3 DNA: TGTGCCATCAGTGAGTCTAATGTAGGGGAAAAACTGTTTTTT
CDR3 protein: CAISESNVGEKLFF

CDR3 length: 15
clone size: NA
J gene: TRBJ2-7
D gene: NA
V gene: TRBV19
CDR3 DNA: TGTGCCAGTAGAAAAAACCTGGACTCCTCCTACGAGCAGTACTTC
CDR3 protein: CASRKNLDSSYEQYF

CDR3 length: 15
clone size: NA
J gene: TRBJ2-7
D gene: NA
V gene: TRBV27
CDR3 DNA: TGTGCCAGCAGTTTGCGGGCGACAGGAGTGTACGAGCAGTACTTC
CDR3 protein: CASSLRATGVYEQYF

CDR3 length: 14
clone size: NA
J gene: TRBJ1-5
D gene: TRBD1
V gene: TRBV28
CDR3 DNA: TGTGCCAGCCGGGGACAGGGGAGCAATCAGCCCCAGCATTTT
CDR3 protein: CASRGQGSNQPQHF

CDR3 length: 12
clone size: few
J gene: TRBJ1-2
D gene: NA
V gene: TRBV6-5
CDR3 DNA: TGTGCCAGCAGCCCTGGGGGGTGGGGCTACACCTTC
CDR3 protein: CASSPGGWGYTF

CDR3 length: 13
clone size: NA
J gene: TRBJ1-3
D gene: NA
V gene: TRBV28
CDR3 DNA: TGTGCCAGCAGTTTCCTCAGAGGGGACACCATATATTTT
CDR3 protein: CASSFLRGDTIYF

CDR3 length: 12
clone size: NA
J gene: TRBJ2-7
D gene: NA
V gene: TRBV7-9
CDR3 DNA: TGTGCCAGCAGCTGGGGGAACCGCGAGCAGTACTTC
CDR3 protein: CASSWGNREQYF

CDR3 length: 12
clone size: NA
J gene: TRBJ1-1
D gene: NA
V gene: TRBV6-5
CDR3 DNA: TGTGCCACCTCGTCCACGGACACTGAAGCTTTCTTT
CDR3 protein: CATSSTDTEAFF

CDR3 length: 16
clone size: NA
J gene: TRBJ2-3
D gene: TRBD1
V gene: TRBV7-9
CDR3 DNA: TGTGCCAGCAGCTTAGGAGAGGGACAGGGCAAAGATACGCAGTATTTT
CDR3 protein: CASSLGEGQGKDTQYF

CDR3 length: 15
clone size: NA
J gene: TRBJ1-1
D gene: NA
V gene: TRBV11-2
CDR3 DNA: TGTGCCAGCAGCTTAAGGTGGGCACCGGGCACTGAAGCTTTCTTT
CDR3 protein: CASSLRWAPGTEAFF

CDR3 length: 13
clone size: once
J gene: TRBJ2-3
D gene: NA
V gene: TRBV6-1
CDR3 DNA: TGTGCCAGCAGTACACCGAGGGGGGATACGCAGTATTTT
CDR3 protein: CASSTPRGDTQYF

CDR3 length: 14
clone size: few
J gene: TRBJ1-1
D gene: NA
V gene: TRBV5-1
CDR3 DNA: TGCGCCAGCAGCTTGTGGGGAGGGGACACTGAAGCTTTCTTT
CDR3 protein: CASSLWGGDTEAFF

CDR3 length: 15
clone size: NA
J gene: TRBJ1-1
D gene: NA
V gene: TRBV28
CDR3 DNA: TGTGCCAGCAGTTTATTGGCCGGGACCGAGAATGAAGCTTTCTTT
CDR3 protein: CASSLLAGTENEAFF

CDR3 length: 13
clone size: NA
J gene: TRBJ1-1
D gene: NA
V gene: TRBV29-1
CDR3 DNA: TGCAGCGTTGCCTACAGGGTGGACACTGAAGCTTTCTTT
CDR3 protein: CSVAYRVDTEAFF

CDR3 length: 17
clone size: NA
J gene: TRBJ2-3
D gene: TRBD2
V gene: TRBV19
CDR3 DNA: TGTGCCAGTAGTATCTCGAGTCTAGCGGGGCACACAGATACGCAGTATTTT
CDR3 protein: CASSISSLAGHTDTQYF

CDR3 length: 10
clone size: NA
J gene: TRBJ2-1
D gene: NA
V gene: TRBV29-1
CDR3 DNA: TGCAGCGTTTGGGCCAATGAGCAGTTCTTC
CDR3 protein: CSVWANEQFF

CDR3 length: 13
clone size: NA
J gene: TRBJ2-2
D gene: NA
V gene: TRBV11-3
CDR3 DNA: TGTGCCAGCAGCACAGACCCCTTGGGGGAGCTGTTTTTT
CDR3 protein: CASSTDPLGELFF

CDR3 length: 13
clone size: NA
J gene: TRBJ2-1
D gene: NA
V gene: TRBV10-1
CDR3 DNA: TGCGCCAGCAGCAGGGACCCCTACAATGAGCAGTTCTTC
CDR3 protein: CASSRDPYNEQFF

CDR3 length: 14
clone size: NA
J gene: TRBJ2-3
D gene: NA
V gene: TRBV7-9
CDR3 DNA: TGTGCCACCGCGGGGAGGCGGGGAACAGATACGCAGTATTTT
CDR3 protein: CATAGRRGTDTQYF

CDR3 length: 15
clone size: NA
J gene: TRBJ2-1
D gene: NA
V gene: TRBV18
CDR3 DNA: TGTGCCAGCTCTGAAGGATGGGGCTCATTCGGTGAGCAGTTCTTC
CDR3 protein: CASSEGWGSFGEQFF

CDR3 length: 12
clone size: many
J gene: TRBJ1-2
D gene: NA
V gene: TRBV2
CDR3 DNA: TGTGCCAGCGAGGGGGGGCGCCTTGGCTACACCTTC
CDR3 protein: CASEGGRLGYTF

CDR3 length: 15
clone size: NA
J gene: TRBJ1-1
D gene: NA
V gene: TRBV6-5
CDR3 DNA: TGTGCCAGCAGCCCCGGAGGGAGGGTGAACACTGAAGCTTTCTTT
CDR3 protein: CASSPGGRVNTEAFF

CDR3 length: 16
clone size: NA
J gene: TRBJ2-3
D gene: TRBD2
V gene: TRBV5-5
CDR3 DNA: TGTGCCAGCAGCTTGGGACTAGCAGACTCCACAGATACGCAGTATTTT
CDR3 protein: CASSLGLADSTDTQYF

CDR3 length: 13
clone size: NA
J gene: TRBJ1-2
D gene: NA
V gene: TRBV7-8
CDR3 DNA: TGTGCCAGCAGCTGGGGGTTTGACTATGGCTACACCTTC
CDR3 protein: CASSWGFDYGYTF

CDR3 length: 16
clone size: NA
J gene: TRBJ2-7
D gene: NA
V gene: TRBV7-9
CDR3 DNA: TGTGCCAGCAGCTTAGGAACCCGGGGCCCCAGCTACGAGCAGTACTTC
CDR3 protein: CASSLGTRGPSYEQYF

CDR3 length: 13
clone size: NA
J gene: TRBJ2-3
D gene: TRBD1
V gene: TRBV29-1
CDR3 DNA: TGCAGCAGCGACAGGGGGGCCACAGATACGCAGTATTTT
CDR3 protein: CSSDRGATDTQYF

CDR3 length: 14
clone size: many
J gene: TRBJ2-2
D gene: NA
V gene: TRBV7-9
CDR3 DNA: TGTGCCAGCAGCTTGGCCGATAACACCGGGGAGCTGTTTTTT
CDR3 protein: CASSLADNTGELFF

CDR3 length: 16
clone size: NA
J gene: TRBJ1-2
D gene: TRBD1
V gene: TRBV5-4
CDR3 DNA: TGTGCCAGCAGCGACAAAGGACAGGGGGCCTGGTATGGCTACACCTTC
CDR3 protein: CASSDKGQGAWYGYTF

CDR3 length: 14
clone size: few
J gene: TRBJ2-6
D gene: TRBD2
V gene: TRBV9
CDR3 DNA: TGTGCCAGCCAGCGGGACTCTGGGGCCAACGTCCTGACTTTC
CDR3 protein: CASQRDSGANVLTF

CDR3 length: 15
clone size: NA
J gene: TRBJ2-7
D gene: TRBD2
V gene: TRBV5-4
CDR3 DNA: TGTGCCAGCAGCCTAGGACTAGCGGACACCTACGAGCAGTACTTC
CDR3 protein: CASSLGLADTYEQYF